This T cell receptor (beta chain) emerged from a study of blood T cell repertoires in COVID-19. Study-level background: Whether acute or convalescent, the COVID-19 samples came from the United States, Italy and Spain. T cells, B-cell-depleted T cells, or PBMCs supplied cDNA or gDNA.

Between the trimmed V and J ends, which lost 0 bases and 3 bases, there was a span of 7 bases. This CDR3 region has 13 residues. Per the germline V gene, CDR1 is SGHRS and CDR2 is YFSETQ. Authors' data handling: Researchers report that nucleated cell counts were estimated from reference gene primer amplification. Measured with immunoSEQ multiplex PCR; TCRdb has only the in-frame clones, and not every one. That table gives V, J and clone size, and the DNA gave D and trimming. The top ten hold over 4% of the sample, which has just over 45,000 clones, 85% to 90% seen once. The V and J genes are TRBV5-1 and TRBJ2-7; a weak D match, TRBD1 (5 bases). The TCR comes from a human donor in a cohort sampled during active COVID-19. The sequenced material came from peripheral blood. CDR3 amino acids: CASSLGQSYEQYF. The CDR3 DNA follows: TGCGCCAGCAGCTTGGGACAGAGCTACGAGCAGTACTTC.